One and the same sample provided the 6 T cell receptor beta chains below, sequenced in a study of blood T cells in healthy people across ages. The use of a sample-barcoded 5' primer and a J-beta primer mix characterized a second PCR of roughly 7 to 11 cycles. In TCRdb, the 5' RACE reads were re-called with MiXCR into one record per CDR3 protein. This sample yields hundreds of thousands of distinct CDR3 sequences, of which around a quarter are seen a single time; more than 8% belongs to the top ten. The same data also went into a second study, on T cells of mothers and their children.

Sequencing was carried out using blood. The receptors here all came from a boy aged 5-17 years in good health.

A few counts support this clonotype. The rearrangement joins TRBV12-3 or TRBV12-4 to TRBJ2-1; 7 bases align to TRBD2. V shed 3 bases, J shed 8 bases, and the junction held 10 bases outside the gene matches. The CDR3 runs 15 residues. CDR3 amino acids: CASSLGGLAEDEQFF. The CDR3 bases are TGTGCCAGCAGTTTGGGAGGGCTAGCGGAGGATGAGCAGTTCTTC.

The chain combines TRBV9 with TRBJ2-5; D is perhaps TRBD2 (5 bases). V lost 3 bases and J 1 base, leaving 10 bases between the germline ends. The CDR3 runs 14 residues. Germline V gene sequence: CDR1 SGDLS, CDR2 YYNGEE. CDR3 in amino acids: CASSDSGGQETQYF. DNA of the CDR3: TGTGCCAGCAGCGACAGCGGAGGCCAAGAGACCCAGTACTTC.

To note about this clonotype: A read error may produce the germline difference seen at one junction end. The chain links TRBV4-1 to TRBJ2-5; 11 bases map to TRBD1. CDR1 and CDR2 from the germline V gene are MGHRA and YSYEKL. The CDR3 has 14 amino acids. The CDR3 here is CASSQVEGQGDGFF. The DNA for the CDR3 is TGCGCCAGCAGCCAAGTAGAGGGACAGGGGGACGGGTTCTTC.

This clonotype was seen a handful of times. Since the CDR3 does not end with the conserved phenylalanine or tryptophan, this likely comes from a read error. The chain recombines TRBV20-1 with TRBJ2-1; no clear D gene. From germline, CDR1 is DFQATT and CDR2 SNEGSKA (reference sequence). V was shortened by 5 bases and J by 1 base, with 12 bases between the two germline ends. The CDR3 covers 14 residues. The CDR3 coding sequence is TGCAGTGCTCCCGGGCGCCCTTCCTACAATGAGCAGTTCCTC. Translated: CSAPGRPSYNEQFL.

This rearrangement joins TRBV12-3 or TRBV12-4 to TRBJ1-4, with unresolved D. V was clipped by 3 bases and J by 4 bases, with 6 bases between them. This CDR3 has 13 residues. Written as DNA, the CDR3 is TGTGCCAGCAGTTTCGGTAGTAATGAAAAACTGTTTTTT. This codes for CASSFGSNEKLFF.

There are many counts of this clonotype. The V gene is TRBV2, the J gene TRBJ2-5, with 7 bases matching TRBD2. Trimming took 8 bases from V and 3 from J; bases not matched to a gene: 6. This CDR3 has 13 residues. Germline CDR1 and CDR2: SNHLY and FYNNEI. The DNA of the CDR3 is TGTGCCAGCGGACTAGTTAGCGAAGAGACCCAGTACTTC. This encodes CASGLVSEETQYF. The full variable domain, completed using reference TRBV2 and TRBJ2-5, is EPEVTQTPSHQVTQMGQEVILRCVPISNHLYFYWYRQILGQKVEFLVSFYNNEISEKSEIFDDQFSVERPDGSNFTLKIRSTKLEDSAMYFCASGLVSEETQYFGPGTRLLVL.